This passage covers 9 T cell receptor beta chains from one sample sequenced in a study of blood T cells in healthy people across ages. With a J-beta primer mix and a sample-barcoded 5' primer, a second PCR ran about 7 to 12 cycles. One entry per CDR3 protein, called by TCRdb with MiXCR from the 5' RACE reads. The sample contains some 1.4 million distinct CDR3 sequences, roughly 45% of which appear only once. Sequenced: blood. These receptors came from a woman aged 18-29 years in good health.

The sample holds a few counts of this clonotype. The chain uses TRBV20-1 and TRBJ1-2; TRBD1 matches at 7 bases. The germline V gene encodes CDR1 DFQATT and CDR2 SNEGSKA (reference sequence). The CDR3 has 13 residues. Trimming removed 0 bases from V and 2 bases from J; junction bases left unmatched: 0. CDR3 DNA: TGCAGTGCTAGAGAGGACAGGAACTATGGCTACACCTTC. This sequence encodes CSAREDRNYGYTF.

This clonotype was counted only a few times. The chain uses TRBV28 and TRBJ2-5, with a tentative D call TRBD2 (5 bases). CDR3 length: 14 amino acids. The germline gives CDR1 MDHEN, CDR2 SYDVKM. The V and J ends lost 4 bases and 13 bases respectively, with 22 bases between them. This CDR3 reads CASSSSDTAGDRYF. CDR3 nucleotides: TGTGCCAGCAGTTCCTCCGACACAGCCGGGGATCGGTACTTC.

The rearrangement uses TRBV7-9 and TRBJ2-5; TRBD2 matches at 7 bases. The CDR3 is 14 residues long. The J segment lost 3 bases and the V segment lost 1 base, leaving 2 bases of the junction unmatched. Germline-derived CDR1 and CDR2 are SEHNR and FQNEAQ (reference sequence). The CDR3 sequence: CASSLVTSEETQYF. The CDR3 DNA is TGTGCCAGCAGCTTAGTTACTAGCGAAGAGACCCAGTACTTC.

The rearrangement uses TRBV28 and TRBJ2-3; 7 bases are a match to TRBD2. Germline CDR1 reads MDHEN; CDR2 reads SYDVKM. V dropped 3 bases and J dropped 3; count of bases not matched to a gene: 6. The CDR3 is made up of 15 amino acids. CDR3 coding DNA: TGTGCCAGCAGTTTGGGCGGGAGTATGACAGATACGCAGTATTTT. It is translated as CASSLGGSMTDTQYF.

This clonotype was picked up a small number of times. This chain joins TRBV20-1 and TRBJ2-1; D unresolved. Between the trimmed V and J ends, which lost 5 bases and 7 bases, there was a span of 12 bases. Germline CDR1 and CDR2: DFQATT and SNEGSKA (reference sequence). The CDR3 has 12 residues. DNA of the CDR3: TGCAGTGCTCCCCGCGAACGGAATGAGCAGTTCTTC. Translating gives CSAPRERNEQFF.

The genes are TRBV3-1 and TRBJ2-3; 12 bases line up with TRBD2. V lost 4 bases to trimming and J lost 4 bases; unmatched junction nucleotides: 12. This CDR3 has 18 amino acids. The germline CDR1 and CDR2 sequences are LGHDT and YNNKEL (reference sequence). The CDR3 here is CASSPRTSGTLNADTQYF. For the CDR3, the DNA is TGTGCCAGCAGCCCGAGGACTAGCGGGACCCTTAACGCAGATACGCAGTATTTT.

The CDR3 region is CSASSGFALPQAFF. In DNA, the CDR3 is TGCAGTGCTAGTAGCGGGTTTGCCTTACCCCAGGCTTTCTTT. V gene TRBV20-1 combines with J gene TRBJ1-1; D not resolved. The length of the CDR3 is 14 residues. Germline V gene sequence: CDR1 DFQATT, CDR2 SNEGSKA (reference sequence). Trimming pared 3 bases from V and 11 bases from J, leaving 22 bases between.

The chain carries TRBV9 and TRBJ2-1; 7 bases are a match to TRBD2. V gave up 6 bases and J gave up 1 base; unmatched junction bases: 7. This CDR3 has 15 residues. Germline CDR1 and CDR2: SGDLS and YYNGEE. The CDR3 DNA reads as TGTGCCAGCACTAGCGGTCCTAATTCCTACAATGAGCAGTTCTTC. Translation gives CASTSGPNSYNEQFF.

The V gene is TRBV29-1, the J gene TRBJ2-5, with D tentatively TRBD1 (5 bases). Looked up from germline, CDR1 is SQVTM and CDR2 is ANQGSEA. The CDR3 is 15 amino acids. The CDR3 reads CIQRWSGPYQETQYF. In nucleotides, the CDR3 is TGCATCCAAAGGTGGTCAGGGCCGTACCAAGAGACCCAGTACTTC.